Listed here is a single T cell receptor (beta chain). The data are from a study of T cells expressing NK-cell markers. No DNA is given; TCRdb re-called the 5' RACE reads and lists each CDR3 protein once. The sample holds 300,000 to 450,000 distinct CDR3 sequences. The CDR3 is 17 amino acids. Germline CDR1 is MDHEN and CDR2 is SYDVKM. The sequence came from a man aged 18-69 years in good health. The sample was blood T cells: a sorted CD56 or NKG2C T cell subset, CD4+ or CD8+ T cells, or bulk PBMC T cells (not recorded which). The chain couples TRBV28 to TRBJ1-1; the D call of TRBD1 rests on TCRdb alone, since no DNA is present to check it. CDR3 region: CASSTHGPGQAGTEAFF.